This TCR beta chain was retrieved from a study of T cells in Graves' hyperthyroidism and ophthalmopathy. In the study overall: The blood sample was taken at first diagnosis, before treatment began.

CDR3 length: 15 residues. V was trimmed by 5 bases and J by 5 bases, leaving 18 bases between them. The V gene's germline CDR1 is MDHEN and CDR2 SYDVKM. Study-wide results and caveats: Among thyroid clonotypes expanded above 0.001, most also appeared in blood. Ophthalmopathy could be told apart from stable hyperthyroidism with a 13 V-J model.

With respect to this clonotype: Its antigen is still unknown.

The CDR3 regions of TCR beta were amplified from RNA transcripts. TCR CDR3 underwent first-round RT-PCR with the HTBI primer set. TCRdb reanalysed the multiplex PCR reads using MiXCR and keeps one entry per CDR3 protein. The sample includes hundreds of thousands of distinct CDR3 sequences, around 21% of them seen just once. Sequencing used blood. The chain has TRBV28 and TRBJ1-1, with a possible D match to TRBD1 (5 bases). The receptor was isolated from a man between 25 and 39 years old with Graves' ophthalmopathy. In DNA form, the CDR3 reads TGTGCCAGCAGTCTCACGGGGGTGGGGGGTACTGAAGCTTTCTTT. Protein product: CASSLTGVGGTEAFF.